Ten or more counts support the clone carrying this TCR beta chain. The trim removed 2 bases at V and 1 base at J, leaving 2 bases unmatched. Germline V gene lookup returns CDR1 ENHRY and CDR2 SYGVKD. The CDR3 is 14 amino acids. Unique molecular identifiers were built into the TCRbeta library. MiXCR was run by TCRdb on the PCR reads, yielding one entry per CDR3 protein. The data contain a few hundred thousand distinct CDR3 sequences, around 46% of them singletons. The entry originates in a study of T-cell reconstitution after alpha-beta-depleted transplantation in children. The V call is TRBV10-3, the J call TRBJ2-7, with 7 bases identical to TRBD1. The clonotype was recovered from a girl aged 2-10 years with aplastic anemia, due to receive a stem cell transplant. Sequenced material: PBMCs, taken before TCRalphabeta/CD19-depleted stem cell transplant. This chain's CDR3 is CAISERTGSYEQYF. DNA for the CDR3: TGTGCCATCAGTGAGAGGACAGGTTCCTACGAGCAGTACTTC.